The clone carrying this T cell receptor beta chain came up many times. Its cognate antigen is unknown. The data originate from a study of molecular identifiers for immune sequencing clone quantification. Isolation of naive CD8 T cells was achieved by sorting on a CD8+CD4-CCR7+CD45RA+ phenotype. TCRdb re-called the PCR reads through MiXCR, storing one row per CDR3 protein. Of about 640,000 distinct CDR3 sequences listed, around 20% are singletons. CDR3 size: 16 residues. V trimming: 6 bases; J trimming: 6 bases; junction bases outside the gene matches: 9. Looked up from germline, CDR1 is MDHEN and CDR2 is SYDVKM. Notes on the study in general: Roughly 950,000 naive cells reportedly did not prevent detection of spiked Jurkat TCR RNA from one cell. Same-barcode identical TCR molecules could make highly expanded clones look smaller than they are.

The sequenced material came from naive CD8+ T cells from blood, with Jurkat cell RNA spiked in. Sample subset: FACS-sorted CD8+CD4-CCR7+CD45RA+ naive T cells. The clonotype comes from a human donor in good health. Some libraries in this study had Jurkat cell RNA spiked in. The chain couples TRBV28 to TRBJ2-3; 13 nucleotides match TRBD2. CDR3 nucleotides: TGTGCCAGCAGAAAAACTAGCGGGGGGGCCGGTGATACGCAGTATTTT. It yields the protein CASRKTSGGAGDTQYF.